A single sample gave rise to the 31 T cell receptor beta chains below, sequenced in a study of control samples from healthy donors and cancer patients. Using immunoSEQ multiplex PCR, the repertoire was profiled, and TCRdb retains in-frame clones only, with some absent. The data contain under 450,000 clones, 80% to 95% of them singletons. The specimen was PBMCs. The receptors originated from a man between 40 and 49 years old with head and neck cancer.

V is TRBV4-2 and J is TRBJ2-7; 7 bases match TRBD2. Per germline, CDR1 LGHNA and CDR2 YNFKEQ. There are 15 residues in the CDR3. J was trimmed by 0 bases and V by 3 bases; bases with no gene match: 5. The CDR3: CASSQPLAVSYEQYF. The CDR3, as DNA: TGTGCCAGCAGCCAGCCGCTAGCGGTCTCCTACGAGCAGTACTTC.

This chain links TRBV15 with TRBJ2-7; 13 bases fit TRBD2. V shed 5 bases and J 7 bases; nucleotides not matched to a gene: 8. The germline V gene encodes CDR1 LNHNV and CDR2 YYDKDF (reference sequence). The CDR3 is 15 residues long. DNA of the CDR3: TGTGCCACCAGCGGAGGACTAGCGGGGGCCTTGGAGCAGTACTTC. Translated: CATSGGLAGALEQYF.

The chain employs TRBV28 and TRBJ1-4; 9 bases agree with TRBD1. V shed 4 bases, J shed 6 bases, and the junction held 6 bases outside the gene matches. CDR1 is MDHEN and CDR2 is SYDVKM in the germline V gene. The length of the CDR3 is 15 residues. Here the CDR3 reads CASSSTGGADEKLFF. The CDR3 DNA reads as TGTGCCAGCAGTTCCACAGGGGGCGCCGATGAAAAACTGTTTTTT.

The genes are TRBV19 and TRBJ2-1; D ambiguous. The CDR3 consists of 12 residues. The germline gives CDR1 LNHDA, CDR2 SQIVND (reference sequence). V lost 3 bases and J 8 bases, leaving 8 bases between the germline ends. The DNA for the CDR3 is TGTGCCAGTAGTATTCGCTCCGATGAGCAGTTCTTC. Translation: CASSIRSDEQFF.

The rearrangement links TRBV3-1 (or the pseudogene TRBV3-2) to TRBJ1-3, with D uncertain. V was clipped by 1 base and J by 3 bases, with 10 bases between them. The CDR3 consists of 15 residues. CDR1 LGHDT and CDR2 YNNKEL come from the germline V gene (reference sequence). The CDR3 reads CASSQGSSVGNTIYF. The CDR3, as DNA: TGTGCCAGCAGCCAAGGGTCATCGGTTGGAAACACCATATATTTT.

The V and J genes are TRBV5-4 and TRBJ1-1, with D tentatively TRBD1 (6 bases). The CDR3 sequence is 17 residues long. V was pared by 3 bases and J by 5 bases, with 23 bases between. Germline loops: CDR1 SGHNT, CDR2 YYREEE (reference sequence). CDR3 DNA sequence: TGTGCCAGCAGCTCTGGGACAATGCGGGTACAAGGGACTGAAGCTTTCTTT. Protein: CASSSGTMRVQGTEAFF.

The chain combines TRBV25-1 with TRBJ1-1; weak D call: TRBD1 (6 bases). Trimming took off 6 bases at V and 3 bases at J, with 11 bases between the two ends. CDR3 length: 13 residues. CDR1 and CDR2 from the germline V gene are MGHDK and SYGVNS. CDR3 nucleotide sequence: TGTGCCAGCAGGACAGGATGGGACACTGAAGCTTTCTTT. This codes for CASRTGWDTEAFF.

The CDR3 region is CASSPGTGDLVVGYTF. The CDR3, as DNA: TGTGCCAGCTCACCTGGGACAGGGGACTTAGTAGTTGGCTACACCTTC. The chain links TRBV18 to TRBJ1-2, with 10 bases that match TRBD1. Per germline, CDR1 KGHSH and CDR2 LQKENI. The V gene end was trimmed by 3 bases and the J gene end by 7 bases; junction bases not matched to a gene: 11. This CDR3 contains 16 residues.

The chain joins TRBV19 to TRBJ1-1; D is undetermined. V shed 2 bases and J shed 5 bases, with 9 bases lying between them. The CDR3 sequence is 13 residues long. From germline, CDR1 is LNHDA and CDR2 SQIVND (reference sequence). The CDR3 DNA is TGTGCCAGTAGTATAATTGGGGAGACTGAAGCTTTCTTT. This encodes CASSIIGETEAFF.

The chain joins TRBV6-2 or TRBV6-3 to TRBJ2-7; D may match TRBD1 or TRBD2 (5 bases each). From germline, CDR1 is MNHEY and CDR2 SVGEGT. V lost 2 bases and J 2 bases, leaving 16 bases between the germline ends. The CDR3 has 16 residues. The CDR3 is CASSYEGQRGAYEQYF. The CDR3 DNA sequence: TGTGCCAGCAGTTACGAAGGCCAGAGAGGGGCCTACGAGCAGTACTTC.

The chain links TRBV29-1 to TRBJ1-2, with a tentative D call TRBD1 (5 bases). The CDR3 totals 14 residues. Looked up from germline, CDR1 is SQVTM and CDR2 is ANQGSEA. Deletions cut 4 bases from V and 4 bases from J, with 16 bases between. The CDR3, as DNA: TGCAGCGTTGGACAGCCTTCTGACTTCTATGGCTACACCTTC. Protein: CSVGQPSDFYGYTF. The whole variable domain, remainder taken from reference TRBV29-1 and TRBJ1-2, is SAVISQKPSRDICQRGTSLTIQCQVDSQVTMMFWYRQQPGQSLTLIATANQGSEATYESGFVIDKFPISRPNLTFSTLTVSNMSPEDSSIYLCSVGQPSDFYGYTFGSGTRLTVV.

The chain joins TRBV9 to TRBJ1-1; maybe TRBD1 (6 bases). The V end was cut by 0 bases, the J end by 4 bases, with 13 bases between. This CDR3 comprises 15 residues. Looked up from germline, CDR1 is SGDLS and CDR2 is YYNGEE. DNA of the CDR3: TGTGCCAGCAGCGTAGCTATTGGGGGCGCCACTGAAGCTTTCTTT. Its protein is CASSVAIGGATEAFF.

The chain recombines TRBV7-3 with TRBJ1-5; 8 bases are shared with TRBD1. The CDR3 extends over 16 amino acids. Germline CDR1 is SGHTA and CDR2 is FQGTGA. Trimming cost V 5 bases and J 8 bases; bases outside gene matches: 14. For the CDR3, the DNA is TGTGCCAGCAGCCCTTACCGGGACAGGTCATCGGAGCCCCAGCATTTT. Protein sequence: CASSPYRDRSSEPQHF.

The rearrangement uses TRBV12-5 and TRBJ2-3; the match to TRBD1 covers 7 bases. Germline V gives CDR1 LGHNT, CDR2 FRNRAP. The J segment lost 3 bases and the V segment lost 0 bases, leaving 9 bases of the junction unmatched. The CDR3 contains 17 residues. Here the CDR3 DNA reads TGTGCTAGTGGTTTGGTACTACTGGGACAGATAACAGATACGCAGTATTTT. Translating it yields CASGLVLLGQITDTQYF.

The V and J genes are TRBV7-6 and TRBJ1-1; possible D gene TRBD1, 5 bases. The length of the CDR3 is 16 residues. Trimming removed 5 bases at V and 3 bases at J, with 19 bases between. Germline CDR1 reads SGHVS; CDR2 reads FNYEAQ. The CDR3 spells CASSPAGATRDTEAFF. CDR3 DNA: TGTGCCAGCAGCCCAGCCGGGGCCACTAGGGACACTGAAGCTTTCTTT. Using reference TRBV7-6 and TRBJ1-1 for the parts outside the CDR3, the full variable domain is GAGVSQSPRYKVTKRGQDVALRCDPISGHVSLYWYRQALGQGPEFLTYFNYEAQQDKSGLPNDRFSAERPEGSISTLTIQRTEQRDSAMYRCASSPAGATRDTEAFFGQGTRLTVV.

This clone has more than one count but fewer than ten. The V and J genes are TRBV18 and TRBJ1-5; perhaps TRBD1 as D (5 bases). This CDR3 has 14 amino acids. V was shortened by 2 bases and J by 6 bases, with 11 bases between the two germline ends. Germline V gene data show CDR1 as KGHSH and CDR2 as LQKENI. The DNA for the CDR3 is TGTGCCAGCTCACCAGGGGCCGGAGGTCAGCCCCAGCATTTT. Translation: CASSPGAGGQPQHF. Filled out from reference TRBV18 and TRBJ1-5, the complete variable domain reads NAGVMQNPRHLVRRRGQEARLRCSPMKGHSHVYWYRQLPEEGLKFMVYLQKENIIDESGMPKERFSAEFPKEGPSILRIQQVVRGDSAAYFCASSPGAGGQPQHFGDGTRLSIL.

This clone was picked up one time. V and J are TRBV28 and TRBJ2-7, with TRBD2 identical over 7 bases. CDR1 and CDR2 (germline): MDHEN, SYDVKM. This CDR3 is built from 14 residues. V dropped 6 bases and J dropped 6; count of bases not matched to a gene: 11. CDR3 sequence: CASSRATSHGEQYF. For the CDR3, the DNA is TGTGCCAGCAGCCGAGCGACTAGCCACGGCGAGCAGTACTTC.

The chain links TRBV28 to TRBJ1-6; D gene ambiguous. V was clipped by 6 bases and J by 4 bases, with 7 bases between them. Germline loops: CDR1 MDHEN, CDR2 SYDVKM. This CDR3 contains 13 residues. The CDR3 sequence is CASRTAYNSPLHF. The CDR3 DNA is TGTGCCAGCAGGACGGCTTATAATTCACCCCTCCACTTT.

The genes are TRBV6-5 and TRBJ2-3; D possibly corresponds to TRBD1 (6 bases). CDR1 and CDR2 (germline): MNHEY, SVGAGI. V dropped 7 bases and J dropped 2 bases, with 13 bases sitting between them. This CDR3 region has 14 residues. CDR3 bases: TGTGCCAGCACCTCGAGGACAGTCACAGATACGCAGTATTTT. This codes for CASTSRTVTDTQYF.

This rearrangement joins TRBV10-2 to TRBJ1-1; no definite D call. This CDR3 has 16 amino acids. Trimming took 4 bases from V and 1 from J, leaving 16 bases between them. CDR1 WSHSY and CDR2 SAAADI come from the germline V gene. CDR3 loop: CASSGSTGIQNTEAFF. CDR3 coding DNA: TGCGCCAGCAGTGGATCCACTGGAATCCAGAACACTGAAGCTTTCTTT.

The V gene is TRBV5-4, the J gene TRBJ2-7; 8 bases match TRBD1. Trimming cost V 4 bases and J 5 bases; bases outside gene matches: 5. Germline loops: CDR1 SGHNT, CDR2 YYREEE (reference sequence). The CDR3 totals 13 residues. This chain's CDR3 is CASSRTGGDEQYF. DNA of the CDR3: TGTGCCAGCAGCCGAACAGGGGGAGACGAGCAGTACTTC.

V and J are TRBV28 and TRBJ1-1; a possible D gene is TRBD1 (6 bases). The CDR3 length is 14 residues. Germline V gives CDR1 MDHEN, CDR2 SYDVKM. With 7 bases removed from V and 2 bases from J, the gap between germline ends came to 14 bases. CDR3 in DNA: TGTGCCAGCAAAAAAGGGGGGCTTAACACTGAAGCTTTCTTT. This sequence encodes CASKKGGLNTEAFF.

CDR3 nucleotides: TGTGCCAGCAGTTACTCGACGCAGCCCCAGCATTTT. It is translated as CASSYSTQPQHF. V usage is TRBV6-2 or TRBV6-3 and J usage is TRBJ1-5, with no clear D. Germline CDR1 is MNHEY and CDR2 is SVGEGT. Deletions cut 0 bases from V and 7 bases from J, with 4 bases between. The length of the CDR3 is 12 residues.

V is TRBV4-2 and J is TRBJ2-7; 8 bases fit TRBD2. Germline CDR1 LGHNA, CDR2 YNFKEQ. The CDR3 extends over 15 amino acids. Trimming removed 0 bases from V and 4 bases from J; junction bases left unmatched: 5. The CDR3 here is CASSQDELAVYEQYF. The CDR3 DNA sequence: TGTGCCAGCAGCCAAGATGAACTAGCGGTGTACGAGCAGTACTTC.

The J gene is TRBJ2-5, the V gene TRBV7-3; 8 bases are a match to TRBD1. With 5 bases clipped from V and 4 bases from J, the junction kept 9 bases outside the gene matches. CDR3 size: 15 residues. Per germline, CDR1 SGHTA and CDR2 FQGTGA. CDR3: CASSPGQGWGETQYF. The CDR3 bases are TGTGCCAGCAGCCCTGGACAGGGTTGGGGAGAGACCCAGTACTTC.

CDR3 in amino acids: CASSLGGGTMNTEAFF. The CDR3 bases are TGCGCCAGCAGCTTGGGAGGGGGTACCATGAACACTGAAGCTTTCTTT. V and J are TRBV5-1 and TRBJ1-1; D perhaps matches TRBD1 (6 bases). Trimming cost V 0 bases and J 0 bases, with 12 bases left between them. Germline CDR1 is SGHRS and CDR2 is YFSETQ. The CDR3 runs to 16 residues.

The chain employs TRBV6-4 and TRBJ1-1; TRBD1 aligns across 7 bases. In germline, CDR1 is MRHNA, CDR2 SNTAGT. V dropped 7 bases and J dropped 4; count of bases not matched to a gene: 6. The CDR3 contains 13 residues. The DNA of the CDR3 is TGTGCCAGCAATCCGACAGGGAGCACTGAAGCTTTCTTT. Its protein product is CASNPTGSTEAFF.

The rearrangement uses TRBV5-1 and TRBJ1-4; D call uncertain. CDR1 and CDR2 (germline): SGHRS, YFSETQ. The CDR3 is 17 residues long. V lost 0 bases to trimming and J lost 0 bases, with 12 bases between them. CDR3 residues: CASSLARHGTTNEKLFF. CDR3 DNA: TGCGCCAGCAGCTTGGCCCGTCACGGGACAACTAATGAAAAACTGTTTTTT.

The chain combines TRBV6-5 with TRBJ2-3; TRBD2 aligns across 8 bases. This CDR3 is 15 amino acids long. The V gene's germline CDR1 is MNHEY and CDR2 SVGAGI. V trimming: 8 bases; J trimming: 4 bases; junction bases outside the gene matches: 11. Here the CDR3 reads CASSYGRAMADTQYF. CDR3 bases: TGTGCCAGCTCCTACGGGAGGGCCATGGCAGATACGCAGTATTTT.

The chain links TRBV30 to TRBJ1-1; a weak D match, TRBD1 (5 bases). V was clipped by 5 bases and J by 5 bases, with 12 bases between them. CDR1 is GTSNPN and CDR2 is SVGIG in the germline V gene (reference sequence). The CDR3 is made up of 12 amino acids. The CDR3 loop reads CAWDPYRTEAFF. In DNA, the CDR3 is TGTGCCTGGGACCCCTACAGGACTGAAGCTTTCTTT.

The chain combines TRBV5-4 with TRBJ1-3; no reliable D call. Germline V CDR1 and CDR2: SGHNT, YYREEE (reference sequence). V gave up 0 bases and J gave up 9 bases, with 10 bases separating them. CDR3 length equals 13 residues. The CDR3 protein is CASSLENGGTIYF. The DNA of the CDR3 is TGTGCCAGCAGCTTGGAAAATGGAGGCACCATATATTTT. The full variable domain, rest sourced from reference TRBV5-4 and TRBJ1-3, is ETGVTQSPTHLIKTRGQQVTLRCSSQSGHNTVSWYQQALGQGPQFIFQYYREEENGRGNFPPRFSGLQFPNYSSELNVNALELDDSALYLCASSLENGGTIYFGEGSWLTVV.